This T cell receptor beta chain was retrieved from a study of blood T cells in healthy people across ages. Looking at the study overall: The template switching approach captured approximately one barcoded beta molecule for every two T cells.

The CDR3 totals 15 residues. V dropped 6 bases and J dropped 0; count of bases not matched to a gene: 8. Germline V CDR1 and CDR2: DFQATT, SNEGSKA (reference sequence). Primed by a sample-barcoded 5' primer and a J-beta primer mix, a second PCR proceeded for 7 to 11 cycles. A single record per CDR3 protein comes from TCRdb applying MiXCR to the 5' RACE reads. The sample has just under 550,000 distinct CDR3 sequences; around 24% are singletons. Turning to this clonotype: Its antigen is still unknown.

Study-wide results and limits: Donor CMV status, an unknown factor, possibly confounded changes in expanded clonotypes. Diversity was higher, and naive CD4+ cells more numerous, in long-lived donors than in aged donors.

The same data also contributed to another study, on T cells of mothers and their children. From that second work: Related mother-child pairs showed slightly higher but non-significant overlap than unrelated pairs.

The sample was blood. J is TRBJ1-5 and V is TRBV20-1, with TRBD1 matching over 7 bases. The sequence was obtained from a boy between 5 and 17 years old in good health. The CDR3 reads CSALKGADSNQPQHF. CDR3 coding DNA: TGCAGTGCCTTGAAGGGGGCTGATAGCAATCAGCCCCAGCATTTT.